The entry below describes one TCR beta chain. Its antigen is still unknown. The CDR3 spans 15 residues. Trimming stripped 5 bases from V and 0 bases from J, with 13 bases between. The germline V gene encodes CDR1 SEHNR and CDR2 FQNEAQ (reference sequence). These data are taken from a study of T cell responses to AZD1222 COVID-19 vaccine. About the research overall: Doses given second, at about 4 or about 12 weeks, were pooled. General study results and limits: Clonal diversity may have been underestimated in mostly white British donors. Seropositive AZD1222 recipients at baseline numbered only five or six.

The data were produced by immunoSEQ multiplex PCR, yet TCRdb's version contains in-frame clones alone and is incomplete. Found here are approximately 85,000 clones, 70% to 90% of them singletons; the top ten hold around 7.7%. The chain links TRBV7-9 to TRBJ1-1; D unclear. The clonotype originates from an adult in good health. The specimen comprised peripheral blood, sampled on day 0 of AZD1222 vaccination. CDR3 coding DNA: TGTGCCAGCAGCAATCCCCGGGTCCTGAACACTGAAGCTTTCTTT. Translation: CASSNPRVLNTEAFF.